The 30 T cell receptor beta chains below come from one sample, sequenced in a study of blood T cell repertoires in COVID-19. Profiling relied on immunoSEQ multiplex PCR, and the TCRdb table lists in-frame clones only, not all of them. This table has some 200,000 clones, roughly 90% appearing once. The material sequenced was peripheral blood. The receptors derive from a woman in her fifties or sixties with acute or convalescent COVID-19.

This rearrangement joins TRBV30 to TRBJ1-6; 7 bases fit TRBD1. CDR1 is GTSNPN, CDR2 SVGIG, per germline (reference sequence). The CDR3 has 16 amino acids. With 2 bases clipped from V and 9 bases from J, the junction kept 13 bases outside the gene matches. The chain's CDR3 is CAWSQQQGIVGSPLHF. The CDR3 nucleotides are TGTGCCTGGAGTCAACAACAGGGGATCGTAGGTTCACCCCTCCACTTT. The complete variable domain, with remaining parts taken from reference TRBV30 and TRBJ1-6, reads SQTIHQWPATLVQPVGSPLSLECTVEGTSNPNLYWYRQAAGRGLQLLFYSVGIGQISSEVPQNLSASRPQDRQFILSSKKLLLSDSGFYLCAWSQQQGIVGSPLHFGNGTRLTVT.

The chain employs TRBV11-2 and TRBJ2-5; 9 bases match TRBD1. Germline-derived CDR1 and CDR2 are SGHAT and FQNNGV. The junction had 5 bases not matched to a gene; V was cut back by 5 bases and J by 4 bases. The CDR3 totals 14 residues. CDR3 in DNA: TGTGCCAGCAGCCAAACAGGGGGCGGAGAGACCCAGTACTTC. Its protein product is CASSQTGGGETQYF. The full variable domain, completed using reference TRBV11-2 and TRBJ2-5, is EAGVAQSPRYKIIEKRQSVAFWCNPISGHATLYWYQQILGQGPKLLIQFQNNGVVDDSQLPKDRFSAERLKGVDSTLKIQPAKLEDSAVYLCASSQTGGGETQYFGPGTRLLVL.

The genes are TRBV19 and TRBJ1-1; D unclear. The CDR3 sequence is 11 residues long. Deletions cut 6 bases from V and 7 bases from J, with 9 bases between. Per the germline V gene, CDR1 is LNHDA and CDR2 is SQIVND (reference sequence). The CDR3 nucleotides are TGTGCCAGTAGGGCAGTCTTTGAAGCTTTCTTT. It codes for CASRAVFEAFF. The whole variable domain, remainder taken from reference TRBV19 and TRBJ1-1, is DGGITQSPKYLFRKEGQNVTLSCEQNLNHDAMYWYRQDPGQGLRLIYYSQIVNDFQKGDIAEGYSVSREKKESFPLTVTSAQKNPTAFYLCASRAVFEAFFGQGTRLTVV.

V is TRBV5-1 and J is TRBJ1-1; no firm D call. Between the trimmed V and J ends, which lost 3 bases and 3 bases, there was a span of 18 bases. The CDR3 runs 16 residues. Per germline, CDR1 SGHRS and CDR2 YFSETQ. The CDR3 here is CASSWVGRYLHTEAFF. The DNA of the CDR3 is TGCGCCAGCAGCTGGGTGGGCCGTTACCTTCACACTGAAGCTTTCTTT.

V is TRBV4-1 and J is TRBJ1-1; no firm D call. CDR3 size: 17 residues. The V gene lost 2 bases and the J gene lost 1 base, with 17 bases spanning the gap. Germline-derived CDR1 and CDR2 are MGHRA and YSYEKL. DNA of the CDR3: TGCGCCAGCAGCCAAATCGGGAAAAGTCGGGGGAACACTGAAGCTTTCTTT. Its translation: CASSQIGKSRGNTEAFF.

The chain carries TRBV6-2 or TRBV6-3 and TRBJ1-2; a possible D gene is TRBD1 (6 bases). The length of the CDR3 is 13 residues. The V gene lost 6 bases and the J gene lost 13 bases, with 21 bases spanning the gap. CDR1 is MNHEY and CDR2 is SVGEGT in the germline V gene. Here the CDR3 DNA reads TGTGCCAGCAGCCAGACAGGAGCCCTTGATAGCACCTTC. Its translation is CASSQTGALDSTF.

The V gene is TRBV7-2, the J gene TRBJ1-5; TRBD1 might be the D (5 bases). The CDR3 spans 15 residues. Trimming removed 3 bases from V and 0 bases from J, with 9 bases in between. CDR1 and CDR2 (germline): SGHTA, FQGNSA. CDR3 in DNA: TGTGCCAGCAGCTTGGGGGACTCTAGCAATCAGCCCCAGCATTTT. Protein: CASSLGDSSNQPQHF.

The J gene is TRBJ1-3, the V gene TRBV5-1; a possible D gene is TRBD1 (5 bases). The germline V and J ends were trimmed by 3 bases and 2 bases, with 9 bases remaining between them. The CDR3 runs 14 residues. The germline gives CDR1 SGHRS, CDR2 YFSETQ. The CDR3 DNA reads as TGCGCCAGCAGCTCCGGGGGGGCTGGAAACACCATATATTTT. This codes for CASSSGGAGNTIYF.

The rearrangement uses TRBV30 and TRBJ1-1; the D is unclear. The length of the CDR3 is 12 residues. The germline V gene encodes CDR1 GTSNPN and CDR2 SVGIG (reference sequence). V lost 5 bases and J lost 1, with 8 bases in between. The CDR3 region is CAWSYRNTEAFF. The CDR3 bases are TGTGCCTGGTCCTACCGGAACACTGAAGCTTTCTTT. The variable domain in full, completed from reference TRBV30 and TRBJ1-1, reads SQTIHQWPATLVQPVGSPLSLECTVEGTSNPNLYWYRQAAGRGLQLLFYSVGIGQISSEVPQNLSASRPQDRQFILSSKKLLLSDSGFYLCAWSYRNTEAFFGQGTRLTVV.

This chain connects TRBV14 to TRBJ1-4; TRBD1 aligns across 7 bases. The CDR3 is 15 residues long. V shed 1 base, J shed 8 bases, and the junction held 7 bases outside the gene matches. CDR1 and CDR2 from the germline V gene are SGHDN and FVKESK. CDR3 in DNA: TGTGCCAGCAGCCAAGGAGGGCAGGGGGAGGAAAAACTGTTTTTT. Its translation: CASSQGGQGEEKLFF. The entire variable domain, with the rest obtained from reference TRBV14 and TRBJ1-4, is as follows: EAGVTQFPSHSVIEKGQTVTLRCDPISGHDNLYWYRRVMGKEIKFLLHFVKESKQDESGMPNNRFLAERTGGTYSTLKVQPAELEDSGVYFCASSQGGQGEEKLFFGSGTQLSVL.

This chain uses TRBV18 with TRBJ2-5, with TRBD1 matching 9 bases. The CDR3 contains 16 residues. With 6 bases clipped from V and 0 bases from J, the junction kept 8 bases outside the gene matches. The germline CDR1 and CDR2 sequences are KGHSH and LQKENI. CDR3 coding DNA: TGTGCCAGCTCGCCAACAGGGGGCTCTTACCAAGAGACCCAGTACTTC. Encoded protein: CASSPTGGSYQETQYF. Complete variable domain (other parts from reference TRBV18 and TRBJ2-5): NAGVMQNPRHLVRRRGQEARLRCSPMKGHSHVYWYRQLPEEGLKFMVYLQKENIIDESGMPKERFSAEFPKEGPSILRIQQVVRGDSAAYFCASSPTGGSYQETQYFGPGTRLLVL.

The CDR3 loop reads CASSFEQTNSPLHF. In nucleotides, the CDR3 is TGTGCCAGCAGCTTTGAACAGACGAATTCACCCCTCCACTTT. The chain combines TRBV5-4 with TRBJ1-6; D is uncertain. The CDR3 is 14 amino acids. The V end lost 2 bases, the J end lost 7 bases, and 10 bases lay between the germline ends. Germline lookup yields CDR1 SGHNT and CDR2 YYREEE (reference sequence).

V gene TRBV5-1 combines with J gene TRBJ2-5, with TRBD1 matching 8 bases. Per the germline V gene, CDR1 is SGHRS and CDR2 is YFSETQ. Trimming at V came to 3 bases and at J to 4 bases, leaving 8 bases not matched to a gene. The CDR3 is 15 residues long. CDR3 sequence reads: CASSWGGQGTETQYF. The CDR3 region has the DNA TGCGCCAGCAGCTGGGGTGGACAGGGAACAGAGACCCAGTACTTC.

CDR3 residues: CASSRVTVCRRQETQYF. The CDR3 DNA sequence: TGTGCCAGCAGCCGCGTGACAGTATGCAGGAGACAAGAGACCCAGTACTTC. V gene TRBV3-1 (or the pseudogene TRBV3-2) combines with J gene TRBJ2-5; weak D call: TRBD1 (5 bases). Germline V lookup: CDR1 LGHDT, CDR2 YNNKEL (reference sequence). V shed 4 bases and J shed 2 bases, with 20 bases lying between them. This CDR3 has 17 residues.

Notes on this clone: The germline gene is not matched at one end of the junction; a read error may be the cause. The chain links TRBV6-5 to TRBJ2-7, with 10 bases identical to TRBD1. Germline CDR1 MNHEY, CDR2 SVGAGI. The length of the CDR3 is 13 residues. The CDR3 DNA follows: TGTGCCAGCAGTGACTCGGACAGGGGGGAGCAGTACTTC. It specifies CASSDSDRGEQYF.

V usage is TRBV4-1 and J usage is TRBJ2-2; TRBD2 might be the D (7 bases). The germline V gene encodes CDR1 MGHRA and CDR2 YSYEKL. Trimming took 0 bases from V and 4 from J, leaving 15 bases between them. The CDR3 runs to 17 residues. CDR3 bases: TGCGCCAGCAGCCAAGATTGGGGGGGCTACCTCACCGGGGAGCTGTTTTTT. This translates into CASSQDWGGYLTGELFF.

The sample holds a few counts of this clone. The chain combines TRBV5-1 with TRBJ2-7, with 10 bases aligning to TRBD1. The V and J ends lost 4 bases and 4 bases, in that order; junction bases with no gene match: 8. CDR1 and CDR2 (germline): SGHRS, YFSETQ. The CDR3 is made up of 15 amino acids. The CDR3: CASSPRDRGLYEQYF. The CDR3 DNA follows: TGCGCCAGCAGCCCAAGGGACAGGGGATTGTACGAGCAGTACTTC.

This clone was seen once. The chain carries TRBV5-1 and TRBJ2-7; tentatively, D is TRBD2 (6 bases). Germline values: CDR1 SGHRS, CDR2 YFSETQ. CDR3 size: 15 residues. Trimming stripped 0 bases from V and 2 bases from J, with 12 bases between. The DNA for the CDR3 is TGCGCCAGCAGCTTGGCTACCGGGACTCCCTACGAGCAGTACTTC. Translating it yields CASSLATGTPYEQYF.

This clone turned up a few times. V and J are TRBV19 and TRBJ1-6; 10 nucleotides line up with TRBD1. Looked up from germline, CDR1 is LNHDA and CDR2 is SQIVND (reference sequence). The length of the CDR3 is 15 residues. V gave up 4 bases and J gave up 9 bases; unmatched junction bases: 6. The CDR3 coding sequence is TGTGCCAGTAGTACGAGGAGGACAGGGGGTTCACCCCTCCACTTT. Translated, it gives CASSTRRTGGSPLHF.

This clone turned up a few times. The J gene is TRBJ2-3, the V gene TRBV2; D perhaps matches TRBD1 (5 bases). V was clipped by 3 bases and J by 0 bases, with 10 bases between them. CDR3 size: 15 residues. Germline CDR1 is SNHLY and CDR2 is FYNNEI. The DNA of the CDR3 is TGTGCCAGCAGTGACGCCAGGGTGAGCACAGATACGCAGTATTTT. Protein sequence: CASSDARVSTDTQYF.

This clone was seen once. The V call is TRBV7-8, the J call TRBJ2-1; no firm D call. CDR1 is SGHVS, CDR2 FQNEAQ, per germline. V lost 3 bases, J lost 3 bases, and 3 bases lay in between. This CDR3 is built from 12 residues. The CDR3 DNA reads as TGTGCCAGCAGCTTTAACTACAATGAGCAGTTCTTC. This encodes CASSFNYNEQFF.

The chain is built from TRBV24-1 and TRBJ2-2, with D unclear. Between the trimmed V and J ends, which lost 3 bases and 0 bases, there was a span of 10 bases. Looked up from germline, CDR1 is KGHDR and CDR2 is SFDVKD. CDR3 length equals 16 residues. The CDR3: CATSDGDIPNTGELFF. Written as DNA, the CDR3 is TGTGCCACCAGTGATGGTGACATCCCGAACACCGGGGAGCTGTTTTTT.

The chain recombines TRBV3-1 (or the pseudogene TRBV3-2) with TRBJ2-3; 7 bases align to TRBD2. The length of the CDR3 is 14 residues. Trimming at V came to 5 bases and at J to 1 base, leaving 3 bases not matched to a gene. The germline CDR1 and CDR2 sequences are LGHDT and YNNKEL (reference sequence). CDR3 loop: CASSKTSGTDTQYF. In DNA form, the CDR3 reads TGTGCCAGCAGCAAAACTAGCGGCACAGATACGCAGTATTTT.

CDR3 bases: TGTGCCAGCAGCGGGACAGGGGCATACAATGAGCAGTTCTTC. Translated: CASSGTGAYNEQFF. The chain employs TRBV9 and TRBJ2-1, with TRBD1 matching over 9 bases. The CDR3 spans 14 residues. Germline trimming cut 3 bases from V and 4 bases from J; bases unmatched to any gene: 2. The germline V gene encodes CDR1 SGDLS and CDR2 YYNGEE.

The chain employs TRBV2 and TRBJ2-3; tentatively, D is TRBD1 (6 bases). This CDR3 contains 14 residues. The V end lost 6 bases, the J end lost 4 bases, and 14 bases lay between the germline ends. Germline assignment: CDR1 SNHLY and CDR2 FYNNEI. The CDR3 loop reads CASSDQGRADTQYF. In DNA form, the CDR3 reads TGTGCCAGCAGCGATCAGGGGCGGGCAGATACGCAGTATTTT.

This clone is a singleton in its sample. The CDR3 protein is CASSRLRPYAEAFF. CDR3 nucleotide sequence: TGTGCCAGCAGTCGCCTGCGGCCGTACGCTGAAGCTTTCTTT. The chain combines TRBV6-5 with TRBJ1-1; no definite D call. Trimming removed 5 bases at V and 6 bases at J, with 16 bases between. The CDR3 sequence is 14 residues long. Germline CDR1 is MNHEY and CDR2 is SVGAGI.

The chain recombines TRBV18 with TRBJ1-1; D may be TRBD1 (5 bases). Trimming took 2 bases from V and 6 from J, leaving 16 bases between them. The length of the CDR3 is 15 residues. Germline V gives CDR1 KGHSH, CDR2 LQKENI. The CDR3 coding sequence is TGTGCCAGCTCACCAGCAAGTAGGGGTTCTGCTGAAGCTTTCTTT. It yields the protein CASSPASRGSAEAFF.

This rearrangement joins TRBV13 to TRBJ2-3; D not resolved. CDR1 and CDR2 (germline): PRHDT, FYEKMQ (reference sequence). V was clipped by 3 bases and J by 0 bases, with 7 bases between them. The length of the CDR3 is 14 residues. The CDR3 DNA sequence: TGTGCCAGCAGCTTGCGTGCTAGCACAGATACGCAGTATTTT. It is translated as CASSLRASTDTQYF.

The gene calls are TRBV4-1 and TRBJ2-5; 9 bases are a match to TRBD2. Germline trimming cut 1 base from V and 2 bases from J; bases unmatched to any gene: 5. The CDR3 length is 16 residues. Per the germline V gene, CDR1 is MGHRA and CDR2 is YSYEKL. This CDR3 is CASSQANSGGQETQYF. The DNA of the CDR3 is TGCGCCAGCAGCCAAGCAAATAGCGGGGGACAAGAGACCCAGTACTTC.

The chain carries TRBV11-3 and TRBJ1-2, with D uncertain. The germline gives CDR1 SGHNT, CDR2 YENEEA. Deletions cut 3 bases from V and 1 base from J, with 6 bases between. This CDR3 comprises 13 residues. In DNA form, the CDR3 reads TGTGCCAGCAGCTTTGGGAGTAACTATGGCTACACCTTC. Translated: CASSFGSNYGYTF.